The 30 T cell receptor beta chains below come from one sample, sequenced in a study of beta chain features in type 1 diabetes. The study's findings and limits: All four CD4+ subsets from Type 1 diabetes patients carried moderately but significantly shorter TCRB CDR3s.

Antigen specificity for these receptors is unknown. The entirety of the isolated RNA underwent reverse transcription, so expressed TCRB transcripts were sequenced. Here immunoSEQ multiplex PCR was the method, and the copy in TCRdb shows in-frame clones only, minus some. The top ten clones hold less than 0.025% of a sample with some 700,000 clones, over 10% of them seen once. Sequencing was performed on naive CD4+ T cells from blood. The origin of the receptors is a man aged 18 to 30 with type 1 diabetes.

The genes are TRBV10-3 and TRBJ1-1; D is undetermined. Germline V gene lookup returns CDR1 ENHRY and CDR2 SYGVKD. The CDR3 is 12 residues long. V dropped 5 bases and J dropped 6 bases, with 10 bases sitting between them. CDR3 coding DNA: TGTGCCATCAGTCCAGAGCGAGCTGAAGCTTTCTTT. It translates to CAISPERAEAFF.

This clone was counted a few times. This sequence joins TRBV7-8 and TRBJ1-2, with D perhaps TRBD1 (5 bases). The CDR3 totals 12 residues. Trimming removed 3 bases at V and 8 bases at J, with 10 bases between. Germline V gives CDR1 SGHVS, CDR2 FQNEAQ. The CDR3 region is CASSFLQEGYTF. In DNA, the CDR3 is TGTGCCAGCAGCTTCTTACAGGAAGGCTACACCTTC.

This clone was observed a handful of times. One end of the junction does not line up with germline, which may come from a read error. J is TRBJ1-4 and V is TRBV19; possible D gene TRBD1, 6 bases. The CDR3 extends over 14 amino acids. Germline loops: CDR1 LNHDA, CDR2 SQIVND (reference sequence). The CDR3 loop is CASSPGTQNEELFF. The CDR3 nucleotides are TGTGCCAGTAGTCCCGGGACACAAAATGAAGAACTGTTTTTT. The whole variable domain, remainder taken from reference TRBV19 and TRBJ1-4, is DGGITQSPKYLFRKEGQNVTLSCEQNLNHDAMYWYRQDPGQGLRLIYYSQIVNDFQKGDIAEGYSVSREKKESFPLTVTSAQKNPTAFYLCASSPGTQNEELFFGSGTQLSVL.

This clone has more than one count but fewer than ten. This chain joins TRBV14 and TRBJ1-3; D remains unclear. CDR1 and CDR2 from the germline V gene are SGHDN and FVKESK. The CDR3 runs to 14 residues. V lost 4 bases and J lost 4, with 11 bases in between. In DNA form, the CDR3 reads TGTGCCAGCAGCCCGGGGTCCAAGGGAAACACCATATATTTT. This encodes CASSPGSKGNTIYF.

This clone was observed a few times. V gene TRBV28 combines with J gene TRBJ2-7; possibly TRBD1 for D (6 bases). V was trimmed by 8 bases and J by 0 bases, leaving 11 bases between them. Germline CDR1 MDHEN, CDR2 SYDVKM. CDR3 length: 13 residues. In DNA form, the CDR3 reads TGTGCCAGCTCCACAGGGAGCTCCTACGAGCAGTACTTC. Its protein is CASSTGSSYEQYF.

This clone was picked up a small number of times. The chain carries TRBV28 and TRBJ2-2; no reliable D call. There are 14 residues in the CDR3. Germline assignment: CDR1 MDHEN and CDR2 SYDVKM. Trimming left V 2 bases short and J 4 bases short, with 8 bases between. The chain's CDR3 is CASSLPQFTGELFF. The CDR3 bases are TGTGCCAGCAGTTTACCACAGTTCACCGGGGAGCTGTTTTTT.

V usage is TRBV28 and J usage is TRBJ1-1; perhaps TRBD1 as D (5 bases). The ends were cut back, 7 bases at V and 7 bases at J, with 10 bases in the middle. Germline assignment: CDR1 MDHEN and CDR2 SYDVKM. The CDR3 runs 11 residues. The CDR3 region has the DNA TGTGCCAGCACTATGGGACTTGAAGCTTTCTTT. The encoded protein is CASTMGLEAFF.

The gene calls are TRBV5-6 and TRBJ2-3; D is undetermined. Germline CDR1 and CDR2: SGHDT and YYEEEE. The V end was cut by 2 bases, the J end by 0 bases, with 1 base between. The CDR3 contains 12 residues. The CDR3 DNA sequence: TGTGCCAGCAGCTTTAGCACAGATACGCAGTATTTT. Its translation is CASSFSTDTQYF.

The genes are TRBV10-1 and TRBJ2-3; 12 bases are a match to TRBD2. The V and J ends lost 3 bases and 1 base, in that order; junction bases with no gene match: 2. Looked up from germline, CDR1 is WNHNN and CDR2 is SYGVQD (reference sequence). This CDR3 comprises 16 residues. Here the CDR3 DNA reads TGCGCCAGCAGTGACCGACTAGCGGGGGGCACAGATACGCAGTATTTT. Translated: CASSDRLAGGTDTQYF.

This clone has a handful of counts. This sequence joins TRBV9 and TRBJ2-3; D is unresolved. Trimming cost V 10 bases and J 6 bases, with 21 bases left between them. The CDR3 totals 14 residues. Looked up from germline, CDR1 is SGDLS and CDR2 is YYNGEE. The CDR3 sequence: CALPGVGPQDTQYF. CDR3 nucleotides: TGTGCCCTCCCGGGTGTGGGTCCCCAGGATACGCAGTATTTT. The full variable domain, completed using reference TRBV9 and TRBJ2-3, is DSGVTQTPKHLITATGQRVTLRCSPRSGDLSVYWYQQSLDQGLQFLIQYYNGEERAKGNILERFSAQQFPDLHSELNLSSLELGDSALYFCALPGVGPQDTQYFGPGTRLTVL.

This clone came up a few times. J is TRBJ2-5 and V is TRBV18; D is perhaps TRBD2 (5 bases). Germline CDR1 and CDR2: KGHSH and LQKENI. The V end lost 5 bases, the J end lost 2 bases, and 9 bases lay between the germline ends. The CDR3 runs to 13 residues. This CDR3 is CASSGGEQETQYF. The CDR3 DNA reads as TGTGCCAGCTCAGGAGGAGAACAAGAGACCCAGTACTTC.

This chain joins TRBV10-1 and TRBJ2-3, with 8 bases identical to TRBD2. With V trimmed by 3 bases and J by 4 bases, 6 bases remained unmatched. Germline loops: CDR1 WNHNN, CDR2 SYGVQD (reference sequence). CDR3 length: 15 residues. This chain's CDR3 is CASSEGSGDADTQYF. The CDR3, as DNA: TGCGCCAGCAGTGAAGGTAGCGGGGACGCAGATACGCAGTATTTT.

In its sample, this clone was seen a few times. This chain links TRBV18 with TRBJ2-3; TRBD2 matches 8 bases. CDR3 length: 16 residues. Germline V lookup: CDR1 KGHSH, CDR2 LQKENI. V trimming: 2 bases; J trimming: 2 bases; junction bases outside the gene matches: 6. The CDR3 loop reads CASSPAAGGSTDTQYF. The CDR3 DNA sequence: TGTGCCAGCTCACCAGCGGCGGGGGGCTCCACAGATACGCAGTATTTT.

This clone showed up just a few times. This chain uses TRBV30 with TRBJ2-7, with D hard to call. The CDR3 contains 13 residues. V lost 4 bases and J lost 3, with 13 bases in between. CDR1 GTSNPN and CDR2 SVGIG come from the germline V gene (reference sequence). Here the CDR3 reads CAWTRTPVYEQYF. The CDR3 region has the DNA TGTGCCTGGACACGGACGCCAGTCTACGAGCAGTACTTC.

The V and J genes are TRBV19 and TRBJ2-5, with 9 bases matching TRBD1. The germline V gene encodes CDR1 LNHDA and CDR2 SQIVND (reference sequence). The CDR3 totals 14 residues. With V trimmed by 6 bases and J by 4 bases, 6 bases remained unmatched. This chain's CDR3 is CASSTGGPVETQYF. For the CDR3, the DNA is TGTGCCAGTAGCACAGGGGGCCCAGTAGAGACCCAGTACTTC. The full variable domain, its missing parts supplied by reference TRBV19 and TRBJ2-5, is DGGITQSPKYLFRKEGQNVTLSCEQNLNHDAMYWYRQDPGQGLRLIYYSQIVNDFQKGDIAEGYSVSREKKESFPLTVTSAQKNPTAFYLCASSTGGPVETQYFGPGTRLLVL.

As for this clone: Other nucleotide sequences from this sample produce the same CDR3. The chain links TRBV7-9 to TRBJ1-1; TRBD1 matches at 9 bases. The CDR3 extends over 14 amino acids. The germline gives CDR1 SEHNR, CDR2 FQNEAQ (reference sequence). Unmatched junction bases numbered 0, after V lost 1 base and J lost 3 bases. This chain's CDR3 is CASSLGTGDTEAFF. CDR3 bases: TGTGCCAGCAGCTTAGGGACAGGGGACACTGAAGCTTTCTTT. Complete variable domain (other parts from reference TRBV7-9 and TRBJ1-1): DTGVSQNPRHKITKRGQNVTFRCDPISEHNRLYWYRQTLGQGPEFLTYFQNEAQLEKSRLLSDRFSAERPKGSFSTLEIQRTEQGDSAMYLCASSLGTGDTEAFFGQGTRLTVV.

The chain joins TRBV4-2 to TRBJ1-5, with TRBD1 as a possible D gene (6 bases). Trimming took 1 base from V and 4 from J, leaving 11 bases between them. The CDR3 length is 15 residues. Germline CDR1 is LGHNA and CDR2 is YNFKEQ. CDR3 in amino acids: CASSQGNRANQPQHF. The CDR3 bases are TGTGCCAGCAGCCAAGGGAACAGGGCTAATCAGCCCCAGCATTTT.

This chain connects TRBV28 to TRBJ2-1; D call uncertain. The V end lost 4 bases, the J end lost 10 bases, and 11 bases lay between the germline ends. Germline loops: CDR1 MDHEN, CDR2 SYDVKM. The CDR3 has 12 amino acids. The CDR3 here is CASSYSPVEQFF. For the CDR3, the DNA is TGTGCCAGCAGTTACTCCCCGGTAGAGCAGTTCTTC.

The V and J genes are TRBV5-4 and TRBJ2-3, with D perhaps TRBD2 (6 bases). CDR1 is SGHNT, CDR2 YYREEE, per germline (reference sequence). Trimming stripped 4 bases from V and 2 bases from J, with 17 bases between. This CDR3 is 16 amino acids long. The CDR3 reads CASSESAGRDTDTQYF. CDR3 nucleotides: TGTGCCAGCAGCGAATCTGCGGGGCGAGACACAGATACGCAGTATTTT.

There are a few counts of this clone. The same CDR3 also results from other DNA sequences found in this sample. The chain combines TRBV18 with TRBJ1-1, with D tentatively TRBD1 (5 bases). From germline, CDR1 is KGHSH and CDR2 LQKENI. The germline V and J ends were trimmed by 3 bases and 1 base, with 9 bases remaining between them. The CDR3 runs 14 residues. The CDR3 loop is CASSPPGQNTEAFF. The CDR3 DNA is TGTGCCAGCTCACCTCCGGGGCAGAACACTGAAGCTTTCTTT.

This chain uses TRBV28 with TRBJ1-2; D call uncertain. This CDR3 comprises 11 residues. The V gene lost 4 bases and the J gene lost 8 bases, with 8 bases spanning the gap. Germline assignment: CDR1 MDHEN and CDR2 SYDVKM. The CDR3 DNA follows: TGTGCCAGCAGTTATTCGTCCGGCTACACCTTC. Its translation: CASSYSSGYTF.

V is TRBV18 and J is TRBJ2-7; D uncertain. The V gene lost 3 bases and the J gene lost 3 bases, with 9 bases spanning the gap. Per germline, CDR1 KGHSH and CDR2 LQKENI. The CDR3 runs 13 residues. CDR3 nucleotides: TGTGCCAGCTCACCCCGACACGACTACGAGCAGTACTTC. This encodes CASSPRHDYEQYF.

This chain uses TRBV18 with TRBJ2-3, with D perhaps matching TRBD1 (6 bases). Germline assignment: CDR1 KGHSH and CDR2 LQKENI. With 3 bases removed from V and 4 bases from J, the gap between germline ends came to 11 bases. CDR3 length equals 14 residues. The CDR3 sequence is CASSPSNRADTQYF. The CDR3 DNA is TGTGCCAGCTCACCTTCAAACAGGGCAGATACGCAGTATTTT.

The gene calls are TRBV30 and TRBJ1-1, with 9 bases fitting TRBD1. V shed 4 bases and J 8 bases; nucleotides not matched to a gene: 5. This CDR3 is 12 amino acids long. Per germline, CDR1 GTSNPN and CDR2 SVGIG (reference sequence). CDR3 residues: CAWISGQGEAFF. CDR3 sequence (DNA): TGTGCCTGGATCTCAGGACAGGGGGAAGCTTTCTTT.

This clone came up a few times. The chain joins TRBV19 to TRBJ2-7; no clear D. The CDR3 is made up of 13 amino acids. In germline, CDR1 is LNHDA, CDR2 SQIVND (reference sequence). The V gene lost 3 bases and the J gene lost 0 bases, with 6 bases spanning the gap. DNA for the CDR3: TGTGCCAGTAGTATGGACCGCTCCTACGAGCAGTACTTC. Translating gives CASSMDRSYEQYF.

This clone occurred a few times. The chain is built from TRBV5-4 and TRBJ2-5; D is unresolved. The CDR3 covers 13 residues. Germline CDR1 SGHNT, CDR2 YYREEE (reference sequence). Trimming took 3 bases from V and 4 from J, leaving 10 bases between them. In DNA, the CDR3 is TGTGCCAGCAGCTCTCCGTGGACAGAGACCCAGTACTTC. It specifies CASSSPWTETQYF. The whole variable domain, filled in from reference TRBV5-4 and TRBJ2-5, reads ETGVTQSPTHLIKTRGQQVTLRCSSQSGHNTVSWYQQALGQGPQFIFQYYREEENGRGNFPPRFSGLQFPNYSSELNVNALELDDSALYLCASSSPWTETQYFGPGTRLLVL.

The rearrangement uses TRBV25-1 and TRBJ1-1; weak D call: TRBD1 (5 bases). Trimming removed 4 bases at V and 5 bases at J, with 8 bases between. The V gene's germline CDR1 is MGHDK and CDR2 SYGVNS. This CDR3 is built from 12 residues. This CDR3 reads CASSGWGTEAFF. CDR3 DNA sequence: TGTGCCAGCAGTGGTTGGGGGACTGAAGCTTTCTTT.

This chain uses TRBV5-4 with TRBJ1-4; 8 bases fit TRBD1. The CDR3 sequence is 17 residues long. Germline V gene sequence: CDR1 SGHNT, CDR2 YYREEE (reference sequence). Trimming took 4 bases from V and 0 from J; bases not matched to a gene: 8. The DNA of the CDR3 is TGTGCCAGCAGCGACTCAAGGACAGGGCCAACTAATGAAAAACTGTTTTTT. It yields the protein CASSDSRTGPTNEKLFF.

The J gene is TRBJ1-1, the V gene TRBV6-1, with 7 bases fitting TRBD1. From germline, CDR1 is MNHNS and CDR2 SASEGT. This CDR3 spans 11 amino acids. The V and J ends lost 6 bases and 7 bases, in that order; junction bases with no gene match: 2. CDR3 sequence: CASRQGGEAFF. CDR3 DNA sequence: TGTGCCAGCAGGCAGGGGGGTGAAGCTTTCTTT.

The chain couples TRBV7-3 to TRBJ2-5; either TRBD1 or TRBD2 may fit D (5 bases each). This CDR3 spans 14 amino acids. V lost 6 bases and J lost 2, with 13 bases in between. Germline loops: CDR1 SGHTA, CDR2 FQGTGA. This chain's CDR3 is CASSPMGEQETQYF. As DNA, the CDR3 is TGTGCCAGCAGTCCTATGGGGGAACAAGAGACCCAGTACTTC.